Sequencing of this T cell receptor beta chain was carried out in a study of blood T cell repertoires in COVID-19. CDR1 and CDR2 (germline): MNHEY, SVGEGT. Trimming took 6 bases from V and 6 from J; bases not matched to a gene: 7. CDR3 length equals 14 residues. Per the study methods: Using reference gene primer amplification, nucleated cell counts were estimated. Profiling relied on immunoSEQ multiplex PCR, and the TCRdb table lists in-frame clones only, not all of them. Clonal size and the V and J genes are those of that table, whereas D and trimming came from the DNA. Counted here are 150,000 to 200,000 clones, approximately 81% occurring once; the ten biggest clones make up over 9.5%.

The sequenced sample was peripheral blood. The clonotype originates from an elderly woman with active or convalescent COVID-19. The chain has TRBV6-2 or TRBV6-3 and TRBJ2-1; 8 bases are a match to TRBD2. CDR3 sequence reads: CASSFSGIGNEQFF. The CDR3 bases are TGTGCCAGCAGCTTTAGCGGGATCGGCAATGAGCAGTTCTTC.